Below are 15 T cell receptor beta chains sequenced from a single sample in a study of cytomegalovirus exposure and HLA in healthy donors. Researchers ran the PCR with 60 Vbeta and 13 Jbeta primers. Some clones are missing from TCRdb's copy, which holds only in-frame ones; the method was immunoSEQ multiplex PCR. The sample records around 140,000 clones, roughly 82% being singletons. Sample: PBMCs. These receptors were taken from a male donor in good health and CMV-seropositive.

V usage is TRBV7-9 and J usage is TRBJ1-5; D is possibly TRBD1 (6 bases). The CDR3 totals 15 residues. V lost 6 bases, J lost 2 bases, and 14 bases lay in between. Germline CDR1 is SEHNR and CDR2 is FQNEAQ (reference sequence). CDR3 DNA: TGTGCCAGCAGTTCAGGGGCCTCGGGCAATCAGCCCCAGCATTTT. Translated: CASSSGASGNQPQHF.

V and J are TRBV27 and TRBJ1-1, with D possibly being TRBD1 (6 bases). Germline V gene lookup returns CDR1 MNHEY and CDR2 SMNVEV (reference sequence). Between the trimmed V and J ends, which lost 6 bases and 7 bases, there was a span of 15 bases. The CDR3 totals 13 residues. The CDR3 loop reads CASSEDSLGEAFF. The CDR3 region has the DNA TGTGCCAGCAGCGAGGACAGCCTGGGTGAAGCTTTCTTT.

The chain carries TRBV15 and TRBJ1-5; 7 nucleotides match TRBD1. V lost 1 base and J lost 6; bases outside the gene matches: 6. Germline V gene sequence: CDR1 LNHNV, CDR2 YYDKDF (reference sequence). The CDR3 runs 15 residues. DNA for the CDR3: TGTGCCACCAGCAGAGGCCGACAGGGAAGTCAGCCCCAGCATTTT. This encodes CATSRGRQGSQPQHF.

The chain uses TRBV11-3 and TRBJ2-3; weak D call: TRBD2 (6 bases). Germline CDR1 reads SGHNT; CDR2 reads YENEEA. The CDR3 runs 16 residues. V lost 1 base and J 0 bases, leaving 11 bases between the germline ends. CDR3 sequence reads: CASSLAGGTSTDTQYF. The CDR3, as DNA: TGTGCCAGCAGCTTAGCTGGCGGGACTAGCACAGATACGCAGTATTTT.

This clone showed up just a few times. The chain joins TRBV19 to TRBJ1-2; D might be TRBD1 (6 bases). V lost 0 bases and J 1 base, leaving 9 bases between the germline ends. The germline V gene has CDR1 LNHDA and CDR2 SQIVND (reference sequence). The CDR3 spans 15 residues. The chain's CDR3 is CASSIDPGVNYGYTF. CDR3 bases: TGTGCCAGTAGTATAGATCCAGGGGTTAACTATGGCTACACCTTC.

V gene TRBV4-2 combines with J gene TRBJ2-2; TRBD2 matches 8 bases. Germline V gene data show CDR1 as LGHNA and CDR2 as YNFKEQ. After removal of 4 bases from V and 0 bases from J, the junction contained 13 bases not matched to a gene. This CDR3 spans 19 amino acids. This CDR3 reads CASSRTSGSLISNTGELFF. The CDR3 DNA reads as TGTGCCAGCAGCCGCACTAGCGGAAGTTTGATATCGAACACCGGGGAGCTGTTTTTT.

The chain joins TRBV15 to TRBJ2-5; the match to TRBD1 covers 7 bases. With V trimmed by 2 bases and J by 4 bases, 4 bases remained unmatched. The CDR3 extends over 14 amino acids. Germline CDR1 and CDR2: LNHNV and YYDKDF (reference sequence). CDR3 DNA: TGTGCCACCAGCAGAACAGGGGTCGGAGAGACCCAGTACTTC. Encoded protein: CATSRTGVGETQYF.

The CDR3 loop reads CASSLDRALIQAFF. The DNA for the CDR3 is TGTGCCAGCAGCTTAGACAGGGCCCTCATTCAAGCTTTCTTT. V is TRBV7-8 and J is TRBJ1-1, with D perhaps matching TRBD1 (6 bases). This CDR3 has 14 residues. Germline CDR1 and CDR2: SGHVS and FQNEAQ. The V end lost 1 base, the J end lost 9 bases, and 15 bases lay between the germline ends.

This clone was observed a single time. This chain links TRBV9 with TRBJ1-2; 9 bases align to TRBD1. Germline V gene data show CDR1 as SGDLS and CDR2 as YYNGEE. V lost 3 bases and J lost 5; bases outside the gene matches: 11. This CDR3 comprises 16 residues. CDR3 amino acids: CASSEGDLQGAYGYTF. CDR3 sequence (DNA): TGTGCCAGCAGCGAGGGGGATTTACAGGGGGCGTATGGCTACACCTTC.

This CDR3 is CASSFGQYHQPQHF. The CDR3 bases are TGTGCCAGCAGTTTTGGACAGTATCATCAGCCCCAGCATTTT. The genes are TRBV28 and TRBJ1-5, with TRBD1 as a possible D gene (6 bases). CDR1 is MDHEN and CDR2 is SYDVKM in the germline V gene. There are 14 residues in the CDR3. Deletions cut 3 bases from V and 5 bases from J, with 11 bases between. Complete variable domain (other parts from reference TRBV28 and TRBJ1-5): DVKVTQSSRYLVKRTGEKVFLECVQDMDHENMFWYRQDPGLGLRLIYFSYDVKMKEKGDIPEGYSVSREKKERFSLILESASTNQTSMYLCASSFGQYHQPQHFGDGTRLSIL.

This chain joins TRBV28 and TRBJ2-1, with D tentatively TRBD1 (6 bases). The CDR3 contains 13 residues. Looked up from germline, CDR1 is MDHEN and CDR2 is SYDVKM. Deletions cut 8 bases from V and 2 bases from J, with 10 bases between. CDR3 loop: CASVGTPYNEQFF. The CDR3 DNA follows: TGTGCCAGCGTAGGGACACCCTACAATGAGCAGTTCTTC.

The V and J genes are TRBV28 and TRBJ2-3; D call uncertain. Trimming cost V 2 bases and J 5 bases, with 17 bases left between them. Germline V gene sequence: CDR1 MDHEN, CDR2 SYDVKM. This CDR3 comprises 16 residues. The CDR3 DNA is TGTGCCAGCAGTTTAACGGGTTGGTACCGTCAAGATACGCAGTATTTT. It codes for CASSLTGWYRQDTQYF. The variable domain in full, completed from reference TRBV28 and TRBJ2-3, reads DVKVTQSSRYLVKRTGEKVFLECVQDMDHENMFWYRQDPGLGLRLIYFSYDVKMKEKGDIPEGYSVSREKKERFSLILESASTNQTSMYLCASSLTGWYRQDTQYFGPGTRLTVL.

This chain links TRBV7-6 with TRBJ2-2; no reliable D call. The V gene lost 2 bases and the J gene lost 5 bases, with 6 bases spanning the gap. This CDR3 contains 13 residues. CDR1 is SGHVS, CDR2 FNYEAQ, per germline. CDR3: CASSLLLTGELFF. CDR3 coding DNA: TGTGCCAGCAGCTTATTACTAACCGGGGAGCTGTTTTTT.

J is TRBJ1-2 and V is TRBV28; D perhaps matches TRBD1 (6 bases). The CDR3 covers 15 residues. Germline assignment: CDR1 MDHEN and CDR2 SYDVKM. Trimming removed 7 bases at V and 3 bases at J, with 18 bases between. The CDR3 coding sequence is TGTGCCAGCACCTTAGGGGGGGCTCAGGACTATGGCTACACCTTC. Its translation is CASTLGGAQDYGYTF.

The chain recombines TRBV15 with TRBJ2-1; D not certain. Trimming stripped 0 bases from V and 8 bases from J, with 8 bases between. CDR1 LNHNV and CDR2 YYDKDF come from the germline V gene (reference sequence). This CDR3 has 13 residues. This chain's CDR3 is CATSRERRYEQFF. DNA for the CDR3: TGTGCCACCAGCAGAGAACGCAGGTATGAGCAGTTCTTC.